The rows below give T cell receptor beta chains drawn from one sample of a study of beta chain features in type 1 diabetes. The method was immunoSEQ multiplex PCR; TCRdb's version includes in-frame clones alone and lacks a portion of them. The table records more than 130,000 clones, 6.5% to 8.5% of them present only once. The sample taken for sequencing was central memory CD4+ T cells from blood. All receptors derive from a woman under 40 in good health. Both conserved end residues are part of each CDR3. D genes are given only for firm matches. Rows give clone size only sometimes, using once, few, many, or a class for an expanded clone.

17	TRBD2	few	TRBV5-1	TRBJ2-1	TGCGCCAGCAGCTCTGGGGGGACTAGCGGGAGCTACAATGAGCAGTTCTTC	CASSSGGTSGSYNEQFF
15	NA	many	TRBV7-2	TRBJ2-6	TGTGCCAGCAGCTTCCCCGGCTCTGGGGCCAACGTCCTGACTTTC	CASSFPGSGANVLTF
15	TRBD1	NA	TRBV15	TRBJ2-7	TGTGCCACCAGCAAAACCGGGACAGGGCCGCGGGAGCAGTACTTC	CATSKTGTGPREQYF
14	TRBD1	many	TRBV6-6	TRBJ1-2	TGTGCCAGCAGACCCATGACAGGGAACTATGGCTACACCTTC	CASRPMTGNYGYTF
22	TRBD2	few	TRBV4-3	TRBJ2-5	TGCGCCAGCAGCCAAGATGATTTGTCTGGGGCGGGGAATATAGCGGGGCAAGAGACCCAGTACTTC	CASSQDDLSGAGNIAGQETQYF
13	TRBD1	few	TRBV29-1	TRBJ2-3	TGCAGCTTATGGACAGGGGGGACAGATACGCAGTATTTT	CSLWTGGTDTQYF
14	NA	few	TRBV6-1	TRBJ2-1	TGTGCCAGCGGTAGGAGCGGTTCCTACAATGAGCAGTTCTTC	CASGRSGSYNEQFF
16	NA	NA	TRBV7-2	TRBJ2-2	TGTGCCAGCAGCCCGATGGCGGGTCTCAACACCGGGGAGCTGTTTTTT	CASSPMAGLNTGELFF
17	NA	few	TRBV9	TRBJ2-1	TGTGCCAGCAGCGTCACGTTGAGGCAGACGGGAGACAATGAGCAGTTCTTC	CASSVTLRQTGDNEQFF
13	NA	NA	TRBV28	TRBJ1-2	TGTGCCAGCAGTTTGGTCGCGTCCTATGGCTACACCTTC	CASSLVASYGYTF
16	NA	few	TRBV13	TRBJ1-1	TGTGCCAGCAGCCCACGGGTGAACTTAATGAACACTGAAGCTTTCTTT	CASSPRVNLMNTEAFF